The 16 T cell receptor beta chains below come from one sample, sequenced in a study of cytomegalovirus exposure and HLA in healthy donors. Use of 60 Vbeta and 13 Jbeta primers characterized the PCR. The protocol was immunoSEQ multiplex PCR, while the TCRdb copy is restricted to in-frame clones and leaves out a portion. Of more than 85,000 clones listed, around four fifths are singletons. The sequenced sample was PBMCs. These receptors were taken from a middle-aged man in good health and CMV-seronegative.

The V and J genes are TRBV7-2 and TRBJ2-1; D is uncertain. The CDR3 is 11 amino acids. Trimming pared 2 bases from V and 7 bases from J, leaving 3 bases between. Germline CDR1 and CDR2: SGHTA and FQGNSA. The DNA of the CDR3 is TGTGCCAGCAGCTTACTTAATGAGCAGTTCTTC. It is translated as CASSLLNEQFF. Full variable domain (outside the CDR3, taken from reference TRBV7-2 and TRBJ2-1): GAGVSQSPSNKVTEKGKDVELRCDPISGHTALYWYRQSLGQGLEFLIYFQGNSAPDKSGLPSDRFSAERTGGSVSTLTIQRTQQEDSAVYLCASSLLNEQFFGPGTRLTVL.

The rearrangement joins TRBV13 to TRBJ2-1; 9 bases agree with TRBD2. The V and J ends lost 2 bases and 7 bases, in that order; junction bases with no gene match: 6. This CDR3 spans 15 amino acids. From germline, CDR1 is PRHDT and CDR2 FYEKMQ (reference sequence). CDR3 loop: CASSLWREGQNEQFF. For the CDR3, the DNA is TGTGCCAGCAGCTTATGGCGGGAGGGCCAGAATGAGCAGTTCTTC.

The chain recombines TRBV28 with TRBJ2-5; 13 nucleotides line up with TRBD2. V was clipped by 2 bases and J by 3 bases; unmatched bases: 6. CDR3 length: 17 residues. Germline V gives CDR1 MDHEN, CDR2 SYDVKM. This CDR3 is CASSLGNGLAGEETQYF. The CDR3 DNA reads TGTGCCAGCAGTTTAGGGAACGGACTAGCGGGAGAAGAGACCCAGTACTTC.

The chain couples TRBV18 to TRBJ2-3, with D perhaps matching TRBD2 (6 bases). CDR3 length equals 14 residues. V lost 3 bases and J 6 bases, leaving 13 bases between the germline ends. Germline values: CDR1 KGHSH, CDR2 LQKENI. The CDR3 region has the DNA TGTGCCAGCTCACCGGCAGGGACTTTGGATACGCAGTATTTT. Its protein is CASSPAGTLDTQYF.

The chain couples TRBV5-4 to TRBJ2-1; 10 nucleotides align to TRBD2. CDR1 and CDR2 (germline): SGHNT, YYREEE (reference sequence). This CDR3 contains 17 residues. J was trimmed by 9 bases and V by 0 bases; bases with no gene match: 12. The CDR3 sequence: CASSLASGSPRGGEQFF. The CDR3, as DNA: TGTGCCAGCAGCTTGGCTAGCGGGAGCCCCAGGGGCGGTGAGCAGTTCTTC.

The chain combines TRBV11-2 with TRBJ2-1; perhaps TRBD1 as D (5 bases). The CDR3 extends over 11 amino acids. With 4 bases removed from V and 8 bases from J, the gap between germline ends came to 6 bases. Germline CDR1 is SGHAT and CDR2 is FQNNGV. The CDR3 DNA reads TGTGCCAGCAGCTGGGGCTATGAGCAGTTCTTC. Amino acid sequence: CASSWGYEQFF.

A few counts support this clone. The rearrangement uses TRBV19 and TRBJ1-6; no definite D call. V gave up 5 bases and J gave up 5 bases, with 4 bases separating them. The length of the CDR3 is 12 residues. From germline, CDR1 is LNHDA and CDR2 SQIVND (reference sequence). The CDR3 sequence is CASSSHNSPLHF. Here the CDR3 DNA reads TGTGCCAGTAGTTCTCATAATTCACCCCTCCACTTT.

The gene calls are TRBV4-1 and TRBJ2-1, with 8 bases lining up with TRBD2. This CDR3 contains 17 residues. CDR1 is MGHRA and CDR2 is YSYEKL in the germline V gene. Unmatched junction bases numbered 11, after V lost 0 bases and J lost 7 bases. CDR3 in amino acids: CASSQDRSGSTWNEQFF. The CDR3 DNA reads as TGCGCCAGCAGCCAAGATCGGAGCGGGAGCACCTGGAATGAGCAGTTCTTC.

This chain's CDR3 is CASSLEAGQSYEQYF. The CDR3 region has the DNA TGTGCCAGCAGCTTAGAGGCGGGACAGAGCTACGAGCAGTACTTC. The chain is built from TRBV7-2 and TRBJ2-7, with a weak D call TRBD1 (7 bases). V gave up 1 base and J gave up 3 bases, with 13 bases separating them. In germline, CDR1 is SGHTA, CDR2 FQGNSA. The CDR3 consists of 15 residues.

The V and J genes are TRBV4-2 and TRBJ2-7; 11 nucleotides match TRBD2. Germline loops: CDR1 LGHNA, CDR2 YNFKEQ. This CDR3 region has 16 residues. After removal of 0 bases from V and 6 bases from J, the junction contained 7 bases not matched to a gene. The CDR3 nucleotides read TGTGCCAGCAGCCAAGATCTAGCGGGGGGTGGTCCCGAGCAGTACTTC. Its protein product is CASSQDLAGGGPEQYF.

This clone appeared a single time. J is TRBJ2-7 and V is TRBV7-2; 7 bases align to TRBD2. Germline CDR1 is SGHTA and CDR2 is FQGNSA. The CDR3 sequence is 15 residues long. V was pared by 1 base and J by 7 bases, with 10 bases of the junction left unmatched. The CDR3 region is CASSLDPSGLREQYF. The CDR3, as DNA: TGTGCCAGCAGCTTAGATCCTAGCGGTCTACGGGAGCAGTACTTC.

This rearrangement joins TRBV27 to TRBJ2-7; TRBD2 aligns across 7 bases. This CDR3 has 15 amino acids. Unmatched junction bases numbered 9, after V lost 2 bases and J lost 5 bases. CDR1 and CDR2 from the germline V gene are MNHEY and SMNVEV (reference sequence). The CDR3 loop is CASSLKDRAGDEQYF. As DNA, the CDR3 is TGTGCCAGCAGTTTAAAGGACCGCGCGGGGGACGAGCAGTACTTC.

The gene calls are TRBV27 and TRBJ1-5; 9 bases fit TRBD1. V shed 5 bases, J shed 6 bases, and the junction held 11 bases outside the gene matches. Germline assignment: CDR1 MNHEY and CDR2 SMNVEV (reference sequence). There are 16 residues in the CDR3. This chain's CDR3 is CASSANRGQGGQPQHF. Written as DNA, the CDR3 is TGTGCCAGCAGTGCAAACAGGGGACAGGGTGGTCAGCCCCAGCATTTT.

The chain employs TRBV9 and TRBJ2-6; tentative D call: TRBD2 (7 bases). V lost 3 bases to trimming and J lost 11 bases, with 18 bases between them. The germline gives CDR1 SGDLS, CDR2 YYNGEE. The CDR3 contains 15 residues. This CDR3 reads CASSAKSGRGDVLTF. CDR3 coding DNA: TGTGCCAGCAGCGCTAAGTCTGGGAGGGGGGACGTCCTGACTTTC. Combining the CDR3 with reference TRBV9 and TRBJ2-6 gives the whole variable domain DSGVTQTPKHLITATGQRVTLRCSPRSGDLSVYWYQQSLDQGLQFLIQYYNGEERAKGNILERFSAQQFPDLHSELNLSSLELGDSALYFCASSAKSGRGDVLTFGAGSRLTVL.

V gene TRBV19 combines with J gene TRBJ2-1, with TRBD2 as a possible D gene (6 bases). The length of the CDR3 is 14 residues. V lost 4 bases, J lost 4 bases, and 11 bases lay in between. Germline assignment: CDR1 LNHDA and CDR2 SQIVND (reference sequence). CDR3 sequence reads: CASSSGTPYNEQFF. The CDR3 DNA reads TGTGCCAGTAGTAGCGGGACGCCTTACAATGAGCAGTTCTTC.

The V gene is TRBV29-1, the J gene TRBJ2-3, with 7 nucleotides matching TRBD1. This CDR3 has 12 residues. Germline V CDR1 and CDR2: SQVTM, ANQGSEA. After removal of 7 bases from V and 4 bases from J, the junction contained 5 bases not matched to a gene. CDR3 bases: TGCAGCGCAAGACAGGGCCCAGATACGCAGTATTTT. This gives the protein CSARQGPDTQYF.